This entry lists 4 T cell receptor beta chains sequenced from one sample in a study of cytomegalovirus exposure and HLA in healthy donors. Vbeta (60) and Jbeta (13) primers were used in the PCR. Clones were sequenced by immunoSEQ multiplex PCR, and TCRdb holds only the in-frame ones, with some missing. The data show around 150,000 clones, roughly 80% seen once. Material: PBMCs. The source is a male donor in good health and CMV-seronegative.

This rearrangement joins TRBV4-1 to TRBJ1-3; D gene unclear. V dropped 0 bases and J dropped 5 bases, with 8 bases sitting between them. The CDR3 loop spans 14 amino acids. Germline CDR1 is MGHRA and CDR2 is YSYEKL. In DNA, the CDR3 is TGCGCCAGCAGCCAAGAACGAGCTCGAAACACCATATATTTT. Translating gives CASSQERARNTIYF.

The rearrangement uses TRBV21-1 and TRBJ1-5. TRBV21-1 constitutes a pseudogene. The CDR3 consists of 17 residues. The CDR3 nucleotides read TGTGCCAGCAGCAAAAAACGCGGTTTATATAGCAATCAGCCCCAGCATTTT. Encoded protein: CASSKKRGLYSNQPQHF.

This clone was counted a few times. The gene calls are TRBV20-1 and TRBJ1-4; 8 bases agree with TRBD1. Germline-derived CDR1 and CDR2 are DFQATT and SNEGSKA (reference sequence). The CDR3 sequence is 11 residues long. The CDR3 region is CSLTGGEKLFF. Written as DNA, the CDR3 is TGCAGCCTAACAGGGGGTGAAAAACTGTTTTTT.

The V gene is TRBV7-2, the J gene TRBJ2-3; D call uncertain. V was cut by 3 bases and J by 0 bases, with 7 bases left in between. This CDR3 region has 14 residues. The germline CDR1 and CDR2 sequences are SGHTA and FQGNSA. In DNA, the CDR3 is TGTGCCAGCAGCTTCACCGGGAGCACAGATACGCAGTATTTT. Its protein product is CASSFTGSTDTQYF.